Presented here are 4 T cell receptor beta chains from one specimen sequenced in a study of early T cells in non-severe SARS-CoV-2 infection. TCRdb used MiXCR to reprocess the 5' RACE reads, holding one entry per CDR3 protein. The repertoire holds about 69,000 distinct CDR3 sequences, with 11% as singletons. Sequences were derived from whole blood, sampled at baseline. These receptors came from an adult who was a healthcare worker with PCR-confirmed SARS-CoV-2 infection or an uninfected control (not recorded which).

The V call is TRBV20-1, the J call TRBJ2-7; D remains unclear. CDR1 is DFQATT and CDR2 is SNEGSKA in the germline V gene (reference sequence). This CDR3 spans 13 amino acids. Trimming pared 7 bases from V and 0 bases from J, leaving 13 bases between. CDR3 in DNA: TGCAGTGTGAGGACGCCAGACTCCTACGAGCAGTACTTC. This encodes CSVRTPDSYEQYF.

This rearrangement joins TRBV28 to TRBJ1-1; TRBD1 is a possible D gene (6 bases). With 7 bases removed from V and 1 base from J, the gap between germline ends came to 16 bases. Germline V gives CDR1 MDHEN, CDR2 SYDVKM. The CDR3 covers 15 residues. CDR3 in DNA: TGTGCCAGCACCCCTCCGGGACACTCGAACACTGAAGCTTTCTTT. This encodes CASTPPGHSNTEAFF.

This clonotype turned up a few times. The chain has TRBV7-9 and TRBJ2-2; TRBD2 matches at 7 bases. CDR3 length equals 18 residues. The trim removed 5 bases at V and 1 base at J, leaving 13 bases unmatched. In germline, CDR1 is SEHNR, CDR2 FQNEAQ (reference sequence). The CDR3 region has the DNA TGTGCCAGCAGCCCCCCCCTGATTCTAGCGGAGAACACCGGGGAGCTGTTTTTT. Translating gives CASSPPLILAENTGELFF.

This clonotype was found a few times. V is TRBV7-2 and J is TRBJ1-2; the match to TRBD1 covers 8 bases. Trimming at V came to 5 bases and at J to 4 bases, leaving 3 bases not matched to a gene. The CDR3 is made up of 13 amino acids. Germline-derived CDR1 and CDR2 are SGHTA and FQGNSA. The CDR3 bases are TGTGCCAGCAGCCACAGGGGGAGCTATGGCTACACCTTC. This gives the protein CASSHRGSYGYTF.